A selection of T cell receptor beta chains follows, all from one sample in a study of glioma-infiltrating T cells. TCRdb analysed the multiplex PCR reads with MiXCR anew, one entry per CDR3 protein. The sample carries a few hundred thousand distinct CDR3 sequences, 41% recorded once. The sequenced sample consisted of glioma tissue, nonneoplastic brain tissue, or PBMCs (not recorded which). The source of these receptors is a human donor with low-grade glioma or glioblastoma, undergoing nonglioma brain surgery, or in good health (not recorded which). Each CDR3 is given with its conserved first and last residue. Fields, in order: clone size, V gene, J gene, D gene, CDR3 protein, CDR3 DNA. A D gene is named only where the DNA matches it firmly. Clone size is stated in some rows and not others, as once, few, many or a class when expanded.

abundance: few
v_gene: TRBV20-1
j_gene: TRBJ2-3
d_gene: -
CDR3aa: CSARDPHSPSTDTQYF
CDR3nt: TGCAGTGCTAGAGATCCCCACAGCCCTAGCACAGATACGCAGTATTTT

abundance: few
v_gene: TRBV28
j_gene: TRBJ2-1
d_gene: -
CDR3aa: CASSLFGYRTYNEQFF
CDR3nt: TGTGCCAGCAGTTTATTTGGCTACAGAACCTACAATGAGCAGTTCTTC

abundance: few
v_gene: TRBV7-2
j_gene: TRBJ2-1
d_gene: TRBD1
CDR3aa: CASSLAGVTGGSVEQFF
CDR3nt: TGTGCCAGCAGCTTAGCAGGCGTGACAGGGGGCTCAGTTGAGCAGTTCTTC

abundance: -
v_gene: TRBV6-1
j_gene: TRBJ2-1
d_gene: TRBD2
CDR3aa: CASSLADGPYNEQFF
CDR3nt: TGTGCCAGCAGTCTAGCGGATGGACCATACAATGAGCAGTTCTTC

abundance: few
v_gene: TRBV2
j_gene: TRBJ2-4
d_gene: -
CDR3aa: CASSLRWGKNIQYF
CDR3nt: TGTGCCAGCAGTCTTCGATGGGGCAAAAACATTCAGTACTTC

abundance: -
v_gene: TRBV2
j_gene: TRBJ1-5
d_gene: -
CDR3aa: CASSEGLAQPQHF
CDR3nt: TGTGCCAGCAGTGAAGGCCTCGCCCAGCCCCAGCATTTT

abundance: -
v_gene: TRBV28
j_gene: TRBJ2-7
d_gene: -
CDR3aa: CASTLRGAYSYERYF
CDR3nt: TGTGCCAGCACCCTGAGAGGGGCCTACTCCTACGAGCGGTACTTC

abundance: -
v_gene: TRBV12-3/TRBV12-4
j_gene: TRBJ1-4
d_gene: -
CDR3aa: CASSLNVILFF
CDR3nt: TGTGCCAGCAGTTTAAACGTTATACTGTTTTTT

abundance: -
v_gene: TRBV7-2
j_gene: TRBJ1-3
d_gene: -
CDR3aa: CASSTDRSSGNTIYF
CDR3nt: TGTGCCAGCAGCACCGACAGATCCTCTGGAAACACCATATATTTT

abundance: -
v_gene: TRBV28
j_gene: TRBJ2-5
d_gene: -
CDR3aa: CASSLTSPGRKETPYF
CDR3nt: TGTGCCAGCAGTTTAACCTCCCCAGGGAGAAAGGAGACCCCGTACTTC

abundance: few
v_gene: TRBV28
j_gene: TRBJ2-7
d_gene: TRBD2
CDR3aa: CASSHPYGRASYEQYF
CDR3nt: TGTGCCAGCAGTCACCCTTACGGGAGGGCCTCCTACGAGCAGTACTTC

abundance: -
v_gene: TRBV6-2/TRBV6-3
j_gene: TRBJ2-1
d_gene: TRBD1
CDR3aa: CASSPPTLIQGRNEQFF
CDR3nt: TGTGCCAGCTCACCCCCGACGCTAATACAGGGGCGGAATGAGCAGTTCTTC

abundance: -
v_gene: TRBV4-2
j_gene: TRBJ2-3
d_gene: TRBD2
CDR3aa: CASGRGGPRRTDTQYF
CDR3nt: TGTGCCAGCGGCCGGGGGGGCCCCCGGAGGACAGATACGCAGTATTTT

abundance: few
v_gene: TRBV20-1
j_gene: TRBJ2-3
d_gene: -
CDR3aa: CSARGNTKFSTDTQYF
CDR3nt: TGCAGTGCTAGAGGCAATACCAAGTTTAGCACAGATACGCAGTATTTT

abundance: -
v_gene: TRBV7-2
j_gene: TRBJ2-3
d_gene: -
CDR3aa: CASSLEAGPAYF
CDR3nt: TGTGCCAGCAGCTTAGAAGCGGGCCCCGCGTATTTT

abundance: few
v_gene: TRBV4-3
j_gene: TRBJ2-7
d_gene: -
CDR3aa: CASSLRGEASEQYF
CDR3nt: TGCGCCAGCAGCCTCCGGGGAGAGGCCTCCGAGCAGTACTTC

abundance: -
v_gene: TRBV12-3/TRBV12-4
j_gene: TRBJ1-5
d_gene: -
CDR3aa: CASSLESKTQPRHF
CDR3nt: TGTGCCAGCAGTTTAGAGTCCAAGACACAGCCCCGGCATTTT

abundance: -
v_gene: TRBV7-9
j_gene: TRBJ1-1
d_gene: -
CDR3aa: CASTNGPTEAFF
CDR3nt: TGTGCCAGCACCAACGGGCCCACTGAAGCTTTCTTT

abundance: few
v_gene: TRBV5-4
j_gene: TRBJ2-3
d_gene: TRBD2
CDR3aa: CATGLAGGADTQYF
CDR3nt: TGTGCCACCGGACTAGCGGGAGGAGCAGATACGCAGTATTTT

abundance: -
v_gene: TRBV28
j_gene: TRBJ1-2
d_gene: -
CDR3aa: CAGSPPPANYGYTF
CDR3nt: TGTGCCGGCAGTCCCCCCCCGGCTAACTATGGCTACACCTTC

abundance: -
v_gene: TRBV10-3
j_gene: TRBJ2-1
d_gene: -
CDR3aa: CAISSPRDSPYNEQFF
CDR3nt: TGTGCCATCAGTTCCCCCCGCGACAGCCCCTACAATGAGCAGTTCTTC

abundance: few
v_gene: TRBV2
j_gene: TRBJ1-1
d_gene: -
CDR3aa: CASRDNLEAFF
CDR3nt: TGTGCCAGCAGGGACAACCTTGAAGCTTTCTTT

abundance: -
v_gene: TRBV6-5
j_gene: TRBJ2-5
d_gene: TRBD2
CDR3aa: CASSLASGREQETQYF
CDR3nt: TGTGCCAGCAGCTTAGCTAGCGGGAGGGAGCAAGAGACCCAGTACTTC

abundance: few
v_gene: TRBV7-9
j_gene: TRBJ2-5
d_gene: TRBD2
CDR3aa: CASSLGAVAGGETQYF
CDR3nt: TGTGCCAGCAGCTTAGGCGCGGTAGCGGGAGGAGAGACCCAGTACTTC

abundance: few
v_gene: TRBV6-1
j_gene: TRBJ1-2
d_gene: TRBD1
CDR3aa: CASRKLYGTGELANYGYTF
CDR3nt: TGTGCCAGCAGGAAACTATATGGGACAGGGGAACTAGCTAACTATGGCTACACCTTC

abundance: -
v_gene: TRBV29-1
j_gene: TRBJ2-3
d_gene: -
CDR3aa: CSVVGLGVGTQYF
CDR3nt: TGCAGCGTTGTCGGTCTGGGCGTAGGGACGCAGTATTTT

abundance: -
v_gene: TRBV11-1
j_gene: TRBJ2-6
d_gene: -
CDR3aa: CASSRGGNHSGANVLTF
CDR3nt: TGTGCCAGCTCCAGGGGGGGGAACCACTCTGGGGCCAACGTCCTGACTTTC

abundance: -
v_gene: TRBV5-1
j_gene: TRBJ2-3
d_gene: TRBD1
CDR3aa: CASSWTGDTSTDTQYF
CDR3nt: TGCGCCAGCAGCTGGACAGGGGATACTAGCACAGATACGCAGTATTTT

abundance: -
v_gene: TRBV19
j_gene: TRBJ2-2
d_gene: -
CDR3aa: CASSIRGREDAGELFF
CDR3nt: TGTGCCAGTAGTATAAGGGGGAGGGAAGACGCCGGGGAGCTGTTTTTT

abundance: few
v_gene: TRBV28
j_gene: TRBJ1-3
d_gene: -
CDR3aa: CASSSPQASGNTIYF
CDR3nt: TGTGCCAGCAGTTCCCCTCAGGCCTCTGGAAACACCATATATTTT

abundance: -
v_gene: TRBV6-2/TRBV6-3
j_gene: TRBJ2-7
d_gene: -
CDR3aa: CASSPGPLDEQYF
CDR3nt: TGTGCCAGCAGTCCGGGTCCCTTGGACGAGCAGTACTTC

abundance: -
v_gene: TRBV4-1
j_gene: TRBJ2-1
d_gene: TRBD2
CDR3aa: CASSQGPGTSLNEQFF
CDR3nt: TGCGCCAGCAGCCAAGGCCCCGGGACTAGCTTGAATGAGCAGTTCTTC

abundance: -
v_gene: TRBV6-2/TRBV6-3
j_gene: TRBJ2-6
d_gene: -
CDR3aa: CASSYSIRAGANVLAF
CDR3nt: TGTGCCAGCAGTTACTCGATCAGGGCTGGGGCCAACGTCCTGGCTTTC

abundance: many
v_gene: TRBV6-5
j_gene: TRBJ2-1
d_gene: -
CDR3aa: CASSYSAGINEQFF
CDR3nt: TGTGCCAGCAGTTACTCGGCGGGGATCAATGAGCAGTTCTTC

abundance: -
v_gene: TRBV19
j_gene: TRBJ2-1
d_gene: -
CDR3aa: CASSVDRDSPNPYNEQFF
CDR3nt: TGTGCCAGTAGTGTCGACCGGGACTCCCCGAACCCTTACAATGAGCAGTTCTTC

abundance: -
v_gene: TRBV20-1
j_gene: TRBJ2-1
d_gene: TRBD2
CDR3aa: CSARDGGRGDNEQFF
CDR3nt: TGCAGTGCTAGAGATGGCGGGAGGGGAGACAATGAGCAGTTCTTC

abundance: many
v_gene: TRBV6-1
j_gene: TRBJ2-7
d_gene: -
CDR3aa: CASRLGIRSYEQYF
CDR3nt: TGTGCCAGCAGGCTGGGGATCCGCTCCTACGAGCAGTACTTC

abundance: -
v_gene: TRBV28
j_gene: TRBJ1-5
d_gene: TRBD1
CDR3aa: CASSPGGPNQPQHF
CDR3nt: TGTGCCAGCAGTCCAGGGGGACCTAATCAGCCCCAGCATTTT

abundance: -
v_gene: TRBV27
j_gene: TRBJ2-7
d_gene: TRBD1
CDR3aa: CASSGTGGYSYEQYF
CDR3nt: TGTGCCAGCAGTGGGACAGGGGGATACTCCTACGAGCAGTACTTC

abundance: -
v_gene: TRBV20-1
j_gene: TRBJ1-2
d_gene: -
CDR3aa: CSASRDRYFYTF
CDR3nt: TGCAGTGCTAGCAGGGATCGGTATTTCTACACCTTC

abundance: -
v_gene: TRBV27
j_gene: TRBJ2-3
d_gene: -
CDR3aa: CASSPHPAGSRTDTQYF
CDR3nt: TGTGCCAGCAGTCCCCACCCGGCAGGGTCGAGGACAGATACGCAGTATTTT

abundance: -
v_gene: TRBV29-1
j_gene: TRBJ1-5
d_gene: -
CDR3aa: CSVAGSDPNQPQHF
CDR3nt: TGCAGCGTTGCGGGGTCGGACCCAAATCAGCCCCAGCATTTT

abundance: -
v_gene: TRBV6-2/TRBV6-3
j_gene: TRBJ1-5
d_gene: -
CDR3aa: CASSDRYSNQPQRF
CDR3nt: TGTGCCAGCAGTGACAGGTATAGCAATCAGCCCCAGCGTTTT